This TCR beta chain was found in a study of CD8+ T cells in alopecia areata. Treatment described: oral pan-JAK inhibitor, 5-10 mg twice daily. Study observations and caveats: Uncertain still, given a single nonresponder, is whether baseline CD8+ expansion links to response.

Reverse transcribed after extraction, RNA yielded cDNA as the sequencing template. Libraries were prepared by immunoSEQ multiplex PCR; TCRdb keeps only in-frame clonotypes and omits some of them. The sample yields some 210,000 clones, more than 60% seen once. Germline CDR1 reads SQVTM; CDR2 reads ANQGSEA. V was shortened by 0 bases and J by 7 bases, with 6 bases between the two germline ends. The length of the CDR3 is 11 residues. This clone has a handful of counts. Its antigen is still unknown. This clonotype was obtained from a human donor with alopecia areata. Source: CD4+ T cells sorted from blood, taken between weeks 44 and 45, from a patient treated with tofacitinib. The chain has TRBV29-1 and TRBJ1-2; D is unresolved. CDR3 amino acids: CSVEDNGGYTF. The CDR3 DNA reads TGCAGCGTTGAAGATAATGGTGGCTACACCTTC.